What follows describes a single T cell receptor beta chain. The sample belongs to a study of blood T cell repertoires in COVID-19. TCRdb's table, derived via immunoSEQ multiplex PCR, lists solely in-frame clones and lacks some. The data contain about 140,000 clones, roughly 86% of them singletons. This CDR3 comprises 16 residues. Looked up from germline, CDR1 is ENHRY and CDR2 is SYGVKD. V shed 3 bases, J shed 2 bases, and the junction held 8 bases outside the gene matches. Sequenced sample: PBMCs or T cells enriched from blood (not recorded which). This clonotype was sampled from a woman between 45 and 60 years old with acute COVID-19. This chain uses TRBV10-3 with TRBJ2-7, with 9 bases lining up with TRBD2. Written as DNA, the CDR3 is TGTGCCATCAGTGATAGCGGGAGCCCTACAACCTACGAGCAGTACTTC. Its translation: CAISDSGSPTTYEQYF.